These 10 T cell receptor beta chains were sequenced from one sample in a study of early T cells in non-severe SARS-CoV-2 infection. TCRdb fed the 5' RACE reads into MiXCR, producing one record per CDR3 protein. The sample holds about 36,000 distinct CDR3 sequences, 6% to 8.5% seen once. The source was whole blood, collected at baseline. These receptor sequences come from an adult who was a healthcare worker with PCR-confirmed SARS-CoV-2 infection or an uninfected control (not recorded which).

This chain connects TRBV5-6 to TRBJ2-1; the D call may be TRBD1 or TRBD2 (5 bases each). Per the germline V gene, CDR1 is SGHDT and CDR2 is YYEEEE. V was pared by 1 base and J by 8 bases, with 22 bases between. The CDR3 consists of 17 residues. CDR3 protein: CASSLLPLRGGIDEQFF. CDR3 nucleotides: TGTGCCAGCAGCTTGCTCCCGCTACGGGGCGGTATCGATGAGCAGTTCTTC.

This clonotype was seen ten or more times. This chain connects TRBV6-1 to TRBJ1-1, with a possible D match to TRBD1 (5 bases). This CDR3 region has 11 residues. The ends were cut back, 6 bases at V and 8 bases at J, with 10 bases in the middle. Germline V gene data show CDR1 as MNHNS and CDR2 as SASEGT. This CDR3 reads CASRRDGEAFF. CDR3 coding DNA: TGTGCCAGCAGAAGGGACGGAGAAGCTTTCTTT.

This clonotype occurred many times. The CDR3 DNA is TGTGCCAGTAGCAAGAGATTTAACTACGAGCAGTACTTC. Its protein product is CASSKRFNYEQYF. The genes are TRBV19 and TRBJ2-7, with D unresolved. V was pared by 6 bases and J by 3 bases, with 12 bases between. Germline V CDR1 and CDR2: LNHDA, SQIVND (reference sequence). CDR3 length equals 13 residues.

The V gene is TRBV6-2 or TRBV6-3, the J gene TRBJ2-7, with unresolved D. The V and J ends lost 6 bases and 3 bases respectively, with 18 bases between them. The germline CDR1 and CDR2 sequences are MNHEY and SVGEGT. This CDR3 is built from 15 residues. The CDR3 DNA is TGTGCCAGCAGGCGGTCATCGGTCTCCTACTACGAGCAGTACTTC. Translating it yields CASRRSSVSYYEQYF.

This clonotype was detected a few times. The V and J genes are TRBV7-9 and TRBJ2-7; perhaps TRBD2 as D (7 bases). The germline V and J ends were trimmed by 7 bases and 1 base, with 17 bases remaining between them. Germline V gene sequence: CDR1 SEHNR, CDR2 FQNEAQ (reference sequence). The length of the CDR3 is 15 residues. Here the CDR3 DNA reads TGTGCCAGCACCGTAGGGGGGGCCCCTTCCTACGAGCAGTACTTC. Translated: CASTVGGAPSYEQYF.

This clonotype appeared many times. The chain carries TRBV6-5 and TRBJ1-1; possible D gene TRBD1, 5 bases. V was trimmed by 5 bases and J by 1 base, leaving 8 bases between them. This CDR3 is 13 amino acids long. Germline V lookup: CDR1 MNHEY, CDR2 SVGAGI. The CDR3 nucleotides are TGTGCCAGCAGTACCCAGGGGAACACTGAAGCTTTCTTT. Translation gives CASSTQGNTEAFF.

This chain joins TRBV7-6 and TRBJ2-7; D may be TRBD1 (6 bases). The length of the CDR3 is 14 residues. V dropped 5 bases and J dropped 2 bases, with 13 bases sitting between them. Germline V lookup: CDR1 SGHVS, CDR2 FNYEAQ. CDR3 coding DNA: TGTGCCAGCAGCCGCTGGGGGCAGGCCTACGAGCAGTACTTC. Protein sequence: CASSRWGQAYEQYF.

This clonotype was detected many times. The chain joins TRBV7-2 to TRBJ1-1, with 7 bases lining up with TRBD1. Germline loops: CDR1 SGHTA, CDR2 FQGNSA. Trimming removed 4 bases from V and 2 bases from J; junction bases left unmatched: 7. The CDR3 consists of 15 residues. This CDR3 is CASSYYDRDNTEAFF. In nucleotides, the CDR3 is TGTGCCAGCAGCTACTATGACAGGGACAACACTGAAGCTTTCTTT.

V gene TRBV7-9 combines with J gene TRBJ1-1; the D is unclear. This CDR3 has 13 residues. Germline CDR1 is SEHNR and CDR2 is FQNEAQ (reference sequence). V gave up 6 bases and J gave up 4 bases, with 12 bases separating them. The CDR3 here is CASSPDGFTEAFF. The CDR3 nucleotides are TGTGCCAGCAGTCCCGATGGGTTCACTGAAGCTTTCTTT.

This clonotype was seen ten or more times. V gene TRBV6-1 combines with J gene TRBJ2-7; D is unclear. The CDR3 length is 11 residues. V shed 7 bases and J shed 5 bases, with 9 bases lying between them. Germline lookup yields CDR1 MNHNS and CDR2 SASEGT. As DNA, the CDR3 is TGTGCCAGCAAAACAACCCACGAGCAGTACTTC. It translates to CASKTTHEQYF.